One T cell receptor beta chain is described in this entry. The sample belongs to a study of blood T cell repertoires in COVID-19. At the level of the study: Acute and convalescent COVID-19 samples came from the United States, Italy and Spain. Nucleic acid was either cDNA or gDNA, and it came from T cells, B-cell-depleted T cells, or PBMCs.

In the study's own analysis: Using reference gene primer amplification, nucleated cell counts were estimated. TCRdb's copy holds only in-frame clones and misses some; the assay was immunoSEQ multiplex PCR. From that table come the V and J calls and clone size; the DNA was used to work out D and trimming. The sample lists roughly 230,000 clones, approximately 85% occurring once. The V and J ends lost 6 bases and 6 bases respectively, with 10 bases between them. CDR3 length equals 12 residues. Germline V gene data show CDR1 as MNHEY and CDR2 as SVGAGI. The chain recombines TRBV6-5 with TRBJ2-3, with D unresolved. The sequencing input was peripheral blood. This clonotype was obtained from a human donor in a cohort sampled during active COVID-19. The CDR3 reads CASSQTRDTQYF. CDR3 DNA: TGTGCCAGCAGCCAGACGAGGGATACGCAGTATTTT.